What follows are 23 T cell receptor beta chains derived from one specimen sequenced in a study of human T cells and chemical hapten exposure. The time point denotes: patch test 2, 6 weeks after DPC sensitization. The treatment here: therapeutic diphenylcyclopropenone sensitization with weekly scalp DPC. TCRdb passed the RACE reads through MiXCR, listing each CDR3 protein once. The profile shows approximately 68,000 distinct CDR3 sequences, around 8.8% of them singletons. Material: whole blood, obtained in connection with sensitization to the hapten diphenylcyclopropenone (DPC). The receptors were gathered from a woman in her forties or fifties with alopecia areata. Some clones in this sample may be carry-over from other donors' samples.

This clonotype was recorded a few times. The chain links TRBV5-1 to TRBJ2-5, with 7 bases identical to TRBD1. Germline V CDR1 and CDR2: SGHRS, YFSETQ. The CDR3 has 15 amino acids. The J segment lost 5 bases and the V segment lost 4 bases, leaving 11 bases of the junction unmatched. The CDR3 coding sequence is TGCGCCAGCAGCGTCCAGACAGGGTTCCCCGAGACCCAGTACTTC. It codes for CASSVQTGFPETQYF.

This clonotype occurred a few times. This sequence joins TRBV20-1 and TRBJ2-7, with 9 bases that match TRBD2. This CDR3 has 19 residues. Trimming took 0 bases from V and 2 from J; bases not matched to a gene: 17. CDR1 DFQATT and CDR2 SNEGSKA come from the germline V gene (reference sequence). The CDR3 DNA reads TGCAGTGCTAGAGATCGCGGGGGTGCCCGGGGCGGGAGGGCCTACGAGCAGTACTTC. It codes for CSARDRGGARGGRAYEQYF.

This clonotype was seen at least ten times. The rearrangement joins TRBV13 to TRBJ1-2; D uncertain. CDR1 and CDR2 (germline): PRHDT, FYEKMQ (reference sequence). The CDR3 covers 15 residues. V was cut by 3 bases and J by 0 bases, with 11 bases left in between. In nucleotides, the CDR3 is TGTGCCAGCAGCTTCCGCTCCGTCACTAACTATGGCTACACCTTC. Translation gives CASSFRSVTNYGYTF.

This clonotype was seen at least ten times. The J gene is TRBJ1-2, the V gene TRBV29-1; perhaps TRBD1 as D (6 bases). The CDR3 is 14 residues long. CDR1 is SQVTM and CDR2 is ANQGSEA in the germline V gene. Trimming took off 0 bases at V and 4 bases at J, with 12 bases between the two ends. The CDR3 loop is CSVEDRQGSYGYTF. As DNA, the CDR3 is TGCAGCGTTGAAGATCGGCAGGGGAGCTATGGCTACACCTTC.

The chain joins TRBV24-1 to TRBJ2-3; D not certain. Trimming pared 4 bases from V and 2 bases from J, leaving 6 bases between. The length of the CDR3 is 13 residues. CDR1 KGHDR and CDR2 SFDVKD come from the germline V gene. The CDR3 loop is CATSDRNTDTQYF. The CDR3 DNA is TGTGCCACCAGTGACCGAAACACAGATACGCAGTATTTT.

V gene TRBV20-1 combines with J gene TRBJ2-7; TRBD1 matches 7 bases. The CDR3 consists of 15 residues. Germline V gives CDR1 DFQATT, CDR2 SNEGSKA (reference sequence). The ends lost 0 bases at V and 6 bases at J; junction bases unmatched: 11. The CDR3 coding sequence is TGCAGTGCTAGAGACCCCAGGCAGGGGGACGCCGAGCAGTACTTC. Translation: CSARDPRQGDAEQYF.

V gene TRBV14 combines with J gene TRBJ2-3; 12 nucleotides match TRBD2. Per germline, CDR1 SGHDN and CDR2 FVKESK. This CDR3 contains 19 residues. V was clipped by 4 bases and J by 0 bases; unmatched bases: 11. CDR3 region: CASSPWTSGAPSSTDTQYF. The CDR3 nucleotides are TGTGCCAGCAGCCCGTGGACTAGCGGGGCCCCATCTAGCACAGATACGCAGTATTTT. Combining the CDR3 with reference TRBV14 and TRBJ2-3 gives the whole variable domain EAGVTQFPSHSVIEKGQTVTLRCDPISGHDNLYWYRRVMGKEIKFLLHFVKESKQDESGMPNNRFLAERTGGTYSTLKVQPAELEDSGVYFCASSPWTSGAPSSTDTQYFGPGTRLTVL.

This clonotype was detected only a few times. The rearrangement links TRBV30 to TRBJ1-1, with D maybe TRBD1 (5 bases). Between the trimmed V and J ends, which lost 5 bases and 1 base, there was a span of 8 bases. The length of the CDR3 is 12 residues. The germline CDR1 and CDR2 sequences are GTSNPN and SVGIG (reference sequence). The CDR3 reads CAWGTRNTEAFF. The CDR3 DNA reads TGTGCCTGGGGGACGAGGAACACTGAAGCTTTCTTT.

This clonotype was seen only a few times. CDR3 bases: TGTGCCAGCGGGGGGAGCTCCTACAATGAGCAGTTCTTC. Protein: CASGGSSYNEQFF. The chain couples TRBV27 to TRBJ2-1; possible D gene TRBD2, 6 bases. The germline gives CDR1 MNHEY, CDR2 SMNVEV (reference sequence). CDR3 size: 13 residues. V shed 8 bases and J shed 0 bases, with 8 bases lying between them.

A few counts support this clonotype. This chain's CDR3 is CASNGPNYNSPLHF. CDR3 bases: TGTGCCAGTAACGGGCCGAACTATAATTCACCCCTCCACTTT. The V and J genes are TRBV19 and TRBJ1-6; D remains unclear. CDR1 is LNHDA, CDR2 SQIVND, per germline (reference sequence). The CDR3 loop spans 14 amino acids. V lost 7 bases and J lost 3, with 10 bases in between.

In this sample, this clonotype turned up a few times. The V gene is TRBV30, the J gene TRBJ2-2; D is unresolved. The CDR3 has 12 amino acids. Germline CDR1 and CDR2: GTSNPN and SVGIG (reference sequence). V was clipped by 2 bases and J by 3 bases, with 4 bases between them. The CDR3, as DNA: TGTGCCTGGAGTCCAGACACCGGGGAGCTGTTTTTT. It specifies CAWSPDTGELFF.

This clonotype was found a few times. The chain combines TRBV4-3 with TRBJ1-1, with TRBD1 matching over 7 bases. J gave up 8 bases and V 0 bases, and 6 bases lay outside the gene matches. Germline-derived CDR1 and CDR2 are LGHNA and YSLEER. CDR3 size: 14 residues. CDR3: CASSQDRTGPEAFF. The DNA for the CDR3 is TGCGCCAGCAGCCAAGATCGGACAGGCCCCGAAGCTTTCTTT.

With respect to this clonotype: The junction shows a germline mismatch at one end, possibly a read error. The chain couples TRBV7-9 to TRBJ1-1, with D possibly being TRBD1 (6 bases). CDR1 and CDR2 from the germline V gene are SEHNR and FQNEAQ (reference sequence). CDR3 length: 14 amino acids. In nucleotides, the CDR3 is TGTGCCAGCAGCGTAGCAGGGGAGGGCACTGAAGCTTTCTTT. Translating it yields CASSVAGEGTEAFF. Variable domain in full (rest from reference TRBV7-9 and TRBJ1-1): DTGVSQNPRHKITKRGQNVTFRCDPISEHNRLYWYRQTLGQGPEFLTYFQNEAQLEKSRLLSDRFSAERPKGSFSTLEIQRTEQGDSAMYLCASSVAGEGTEAFFGQGTRLTVV.

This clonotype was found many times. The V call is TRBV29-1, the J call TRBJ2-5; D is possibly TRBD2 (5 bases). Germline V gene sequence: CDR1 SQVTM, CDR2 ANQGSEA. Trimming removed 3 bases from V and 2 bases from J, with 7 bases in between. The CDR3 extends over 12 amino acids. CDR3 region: CSVESGQETQYF. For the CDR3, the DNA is TGCAGCGTTGAGTCGGGACAAGAGACCCAGTACTTC. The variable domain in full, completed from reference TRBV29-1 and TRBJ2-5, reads SAVISQKPSRDICQRGTSLTIQCQVDSQVTMMFWYRQQPGQSLTLIATANQGSEATYESGFVIDKFPISRPNLTFSTLTVSNMSPEDSSIYLCSVESGQETQYFGPGTRLLVL.

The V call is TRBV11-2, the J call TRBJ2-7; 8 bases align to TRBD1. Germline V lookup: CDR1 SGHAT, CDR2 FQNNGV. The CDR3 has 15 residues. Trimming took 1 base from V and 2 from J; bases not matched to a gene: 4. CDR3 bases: TGTGCCAGCAGCTTAGCGGCAGGGGGCGCCTACGAGCAGTACTTC. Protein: CASSLAAGGAYEQYF.

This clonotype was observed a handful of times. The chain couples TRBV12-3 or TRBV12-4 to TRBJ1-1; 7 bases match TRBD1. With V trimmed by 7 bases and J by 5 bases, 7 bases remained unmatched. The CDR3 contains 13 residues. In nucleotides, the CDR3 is TGTGCCAGCACCTCACAGGGGCGGACTGAAGCTTTCTTT. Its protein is CASTSQGRTEAFF.

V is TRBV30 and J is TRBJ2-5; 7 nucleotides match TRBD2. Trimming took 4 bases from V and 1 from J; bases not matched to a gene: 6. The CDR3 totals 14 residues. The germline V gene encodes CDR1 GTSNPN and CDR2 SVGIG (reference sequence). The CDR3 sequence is CAWTEGLSQETQYF. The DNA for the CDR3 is TGTGCCTGGACTGAGGGACTATCCCAAGAGACCCAGTACTTC. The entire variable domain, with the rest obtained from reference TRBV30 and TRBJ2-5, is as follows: SQTIHQWPATLVQPVGSPLSLECTVEGTSNPNLYWYRQAAGRGLQLLFYSVGIGQISSEVPQNLSASRPQDRQFILSSKKLLLSDSGFYLCAWTEGLSQETQYFGPGTRLLVL.

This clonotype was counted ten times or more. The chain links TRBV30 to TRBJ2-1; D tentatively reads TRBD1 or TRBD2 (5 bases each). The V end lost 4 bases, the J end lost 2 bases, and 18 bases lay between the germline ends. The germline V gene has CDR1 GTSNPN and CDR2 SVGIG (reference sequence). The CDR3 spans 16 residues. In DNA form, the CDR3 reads TGTGCCTGGACCCCCCCGGGGCAGGGAACCTACAATGAGCAGTTCTTC. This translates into CAWTPPGQGTYNEQFF. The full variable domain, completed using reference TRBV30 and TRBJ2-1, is SQTIHQWPATLVQPVGSPLSLECTVEGTSNPNLYWYRQAAGRGLQLLFYSVGIGQISSEVPQNLSASRPQDRQFILSSKKLLLSDSGFYLCAWTPPGQGTYNEQFFGPGTRLTVL.

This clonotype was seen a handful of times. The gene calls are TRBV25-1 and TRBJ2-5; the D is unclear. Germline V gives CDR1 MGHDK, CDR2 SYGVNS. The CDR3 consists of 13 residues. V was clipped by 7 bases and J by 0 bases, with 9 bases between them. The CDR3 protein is CASTLGYQETQYF. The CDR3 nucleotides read TGTGCCAGCACCCTTGGGTACCAAGAGACCCAGTACTTC.

CDR3 sequence: CASSRTSLDTQYF. DNA for the CDR3: TGTGCCAGCAGTAGGACTAGCCTAGATACGCAGTATTTT. The chain links TRBV6-2 or TRBV6-3 to TRBJ2-3; the match to TRBD2 covers 8 bases. The CDR3 is made up of 13 amino acids. Losses at the gene ends were 5 bases for V and 5 bases for J; bases not matched to a gene: 3. CDR1 is MNHEY, CDR2 SVGEGT, per germline.

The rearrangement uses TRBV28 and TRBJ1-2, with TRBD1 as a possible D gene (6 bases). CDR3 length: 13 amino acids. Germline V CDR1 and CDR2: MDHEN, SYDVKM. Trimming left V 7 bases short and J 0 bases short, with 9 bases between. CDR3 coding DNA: TGTGCCAGCAACACAGGGACTAACTATGGCTACACCTTC. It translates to CASNTGTNYGYTF.

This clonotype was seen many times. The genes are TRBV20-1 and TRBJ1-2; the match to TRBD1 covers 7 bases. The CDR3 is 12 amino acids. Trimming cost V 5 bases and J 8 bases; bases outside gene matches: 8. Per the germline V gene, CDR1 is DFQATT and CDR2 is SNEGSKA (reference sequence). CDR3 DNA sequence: TGCAGTGCTCTACAGGGGAGCGCAGGCTACACCTTC. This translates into CSALQGSAGYTF.

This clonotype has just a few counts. The DNA for the CDR3 is TGCGCCAGCAGCCAATTAGCGGGAGGGTCAGATGAGCAGTTCTTC. This gives the protein CASSQLAGGSDEQFF. The J gene is TRBJ2-1, the V gene TRBV4-3, with 11 bases identical to TRBD2. V was clipped by 2 bases and J by 8 bases; unmatched bases: 5. The length of the CDR3 is 15 residues. Germline V CDR1 and CDR2: LGHNA, YSLEER.